This T cell receptor beta chain was obtained from a study of CD8 T cells in Susac syndrome. RNA totalling about 0.45 to 1 ug underwent reverse transcription with random hexamers. TCRdb re-derived calls from the immunoSEQ multiplex PCR reads in MiXCR, one entry per CDR3 protein. The table includes roughly 330,000 distinct CDR3 sequences, about 92% detected once. V dropped 6 bases and J dropped 4 bases, with 10 bases sitting between them. Germline assignment: CDR1 LGHDT and CDR2 YNNKEL (reference sequence). The length of the CDR3 is 13 residues. CD8+ and CD4+ T cells from blood underwent TCR beta sequencing, which was carried out in a high-throughput format. The multiple sclerosis controls, all treatment-naive patients, had relapsing-remitting disease that was stable or active. Purification of the CD8+ and CD4+ T cells relied on negative isolation, and TEMRA cells underwent FACS enrichment.

Source material: CD4+ T cells from PBMCs. J is TRBJ1-5 and V is TRBV3-1, with D possibly matching TRBD1 (5 bases). This TCR came from a human donor with multiple sclerosis. The CDR3 sequence is CASSRGLNQPQHF. CDR3 DNA: TGTGCCAGCAGTAGGGGACTGAATCAGCCCCAGCATTTT.